Detailed here is one T cell receptor beta chain. Its antigen target is currently unknown. The input lacks base qualities; no much larger clone sits a single base away. According to the germline V gene, CDR1 reads MNHNS and CDR2 reads SASEGT. Counted from cysteine to phenylalanine, this CDR3 has 15 amino acids. The entry retains the CDR3 DNA only, 45 bases that are in frame from base 1. V lost 8 bases and J lost 7 bases, and the count of bases not matched to a germline gene is 16. Library preparation employed the immunoSEQ multiplex PCR assay. A mixture of 60 forward primers for TCR Vbeta segments and 13 reverse primers for TCR Jbeta segments was used in the multiplex PCR. The CDR3 region of rearranged TCR beta genes was amplified from genomic DNA with a multiplex PCR assay. Amplified TCR beta libraries were sequenced as 87-base-pair reads on the Illumina HiSeq System. The paper's data handling went like this. A later analysis tallied roughly 76 million unique TCR beta chains across the 650 to 750 repertoires, and approximately 9.9 million of those chains were shared by two or more donors. Raw reads were error-corrected and collapsed into unique sequences with a nearest-neighbor algorithm that merged closely related sequences to remove PCR and sequencing errors. Alignment of CDR3 sequences to IMGT reference sequences was used to assign V, D and J gene segments. For a sequence to be retained, a match of at least six nucleotides to both a V gene segment and a J gene segment was required. Rearrangements were classified as productive when the CDR3 lacked stop codons and remained in frame with V and J, and all other rearrangements were classified as non-productive. CDR3 was defined according to IMGT convention as the region running from the second conserved V-encoded cysteine to the conserved J-encoded phenylalanine. Sequences without an unambiguous match to a single V gene segment were excluded from the earlier analysis of approximately 600 of the donors. An earlier analysis of a few hundred of the donors classified V segments as functional when productive rearrangements were above 56.7% and as segregating when the standard deviation between donors was above 5%. A statistical classification framework was developed to diagnose cytomegalovirus status using the catalog of TCR beta chain sequences. A later analysis assigned V and J genes by comparing TCR nucleotide sequences with IMGT/GENE-DB human TR gene sequences. In a later analysis, CDR3 sequences and most-parsimonious VDJ recombination scenarios were assigned using the TCRdist pipeline. In a later analysis, each TCR beta chain was defined by its CDR3 amino acid sequence together with its V-gene family, and reads without a unique V-gene family were excluded. To address suspected cross-contamination and a sequencing artifact, a later analysis removed approximately 590 highly shared, low-generation-probability nucleotide sequences. A later analysis calculated a clonal expansion index for each public chain from normalized within-repertoire ranks of inferred template counts. In a later analysis, generation probabilities were computed using a VDJ recombination model fitted to out-of-frame rearrangements, and the results were checked against IGoR. In a later analysis, hypergeometric tests were used to score TCR-TCR, TCR-HLA and TCR-CMV co-occurrence, with a repertoire-size bias correction applied to TCR pairs. False discovery rates were estimated in a later analysis by permuting HLA or CMV assignments 20 times. In a later analysis, co-occurring TCRs were grouped with DBSCAN, and TCRdist sequence similarity was added when clustering was performed within HLA-allele-positive subsets. Co-occurrence clustering excluded repertoires with fewer than 30,000 or more than 120,000 public chains, plus five with anomalous nucleotide sharing. The immuneACCESS repertoire file appears here via TCRdb, limited to in-frame rearrangements. These files lack a portion of the clones; in checked studies, under half of the deficit traces to unresolved V genes, and the cause of the others is not known. That table is the source of V, J and clone size, and D and trimming were worked out from the DNA. This sample is represented by under 200,000 clones; over 65% of them were singletons. Around 3.3% of the sample comes from the top ten.

The sample is drawn from a study of cytomegalovirus exposure and HLA in healthy donors (dated by TCRdb to 2016 to 2017). For context, the study as a whole: In an earlier analysis of around 540 of the donors, 276 Gb of sequence data and some 100 million unique TCR beta sequences from roughly 200 million T cells were reported. Typing coverage varied by locus: about 620-640 donors for A, B, C, DRB1 and DQB1; approximately 500 for DQA1; about 570 for DPA1; 400 to 480 for DPB1. HLA typing included class I and class II loci at four-digit resolution. Approximately 300 gigabases of sequencing data and around 85 million unique TCR sequences made up an early release that covered roughly 670 HLA-typed donors. In a later analysis, previously published TCR beta repertoires from hundreds of donors were re-analyzed and high-resolution HLA genotyping was added so that TCR occurrence patterns could be studied. Rather than using new phenotypic data, the later analysis identified candidate immune exposures from TCR beta sequences and from how often those sequences occurred across donors. Among 398 genotyped donors of the cohort, an average of around 250,000 unique TCR beta nucleotide sequences was sequenced per donor, of which about 19% were non-productive. Roughly 5 DR-DQ haplotypes were handled as single units for association and clustering, since linkage in the cohort was strong. The study was designed to test whether signatures of past pathogen exposure could be identified by cataloging public T cell receptors. The T cell repertoires of around 730 subjects were profiled by immunosequencing and related to cytomegalovirus serostatus. Every discovery cohort repertoire had been produced on one sequencing platform. The genetic ancestry cluster associated with self-reported Caucasian donors included 70% to 85% of the 398 genotyped donors. An earlier analysis of approximately 580 of the donors used high-throughput TCR beta sequencing to judge whether each TCR beta V gene segment behaved as functional or pseudogenic. Donor age, sex, ethnicity and CMV serostatus were collected together with the repertoire data. A separate validation cohort of over 95 different subjects was used in addition to the roughly 670-subject first cohort. Genome-wide SNP genotypes for about 60% of the roughly 670 donors were used in a later genetic analysis, which treated that subset as a discovery cohort. High-throughput TCR immunosequencing, statistical association of individual TCRs with disease status, and machine learning were combined to predict cytomegalovirus infection status.

In total, roughly 670 healthy bone marrow donors made up the cohort. At the time of sampling, every cohort member was nominally healthy, though immune exposures that went unrecorded were likely present. The donor tested CMV seronegative, placing the donor among the approximately 400 seronegative members of the cohort. A peripheral blood sample was provided by each donor, and peripheral blood mononuclear cells were used for TCR beta sequencing. The Qiagen DNeasy Blood Extraction Kit was used to extract genomic DNA from the blood cell samples. Beyond this particular receptor, the publication reports: Because HLA typing was missing for some donors at each locus, association tests included only the typed subset. Specific HLA alleles were associated with 18,000 or so TCR beta sequences at a false discovery rate of 0.05 in a later analysis. The earlier analysis of about 600 of the donors excluded some 15 rarely observed V segments, including chromosome 9 orphons, because counts were too low. A further reported finding was that TCR beta sequences accurately predicted the HLA-A and HLA-B alleles for most subjects in the first cohort. In vitro tests confirmed that three of the cytomegalovirus-associated TCR beta chains recognize cytomegalovirus antigens. A later analysis found that TCR association rates varied across HLA loci, with DRB1 alleles showing the most associated TCRs and HLA-C alleles the fewest. In a later analysis, HLA-associated TCR beta chains showed more clonal expansion and lower generation probabilities than non-associated chains that were equally common. According to a later analysis, most CMV-associated TCR beta chains appeared to be HLA-restricted, and the HLA associations seemed to be driven largely by CMV exposure. A group of highly shared sequence variants was considered likely to be a technical artifact of the sequencing pipeline. A later analysis reported that several top co-occurrence clusters appeared linked to parvovirus B19, influenza, CMV and Epstein-Barr virus. Across donors, most TCR sequences were observed very rarely, whereas some public TCRs were present in many individuals. A later genetic analysis reported fewer N-insertions in productive TCRs among donors in an Asian-associated ancestry cluster than the 666-donor mean. In a later genetic analysis, a missense DCLRE1C variant was associated with V-gene and J-gene trimming of TCR beta chains, and the association was replicated in an independent cohort. Roughly uniform sequencing depth across donors was assumed in presence/absence analyses, although this assumption may not hold. In this cohort, only TCR beta chains were sequenced, and detectable features were limited by the absence of alpha or paired-chain data. In an earlier analysis of more than 500 of the donors, most TCR beta V segments appeared in productive rearrangements about 87% or about 30% of the time, broadly matching IMGT annotations. A total of roughly 160 TCR beta chains were listed by the study as associated with cytomegalovirus. Some IMGT-functional V segments, including TRBV6-2 and TRBV6-3, could not be distinguished by the 87-base-pair reads and were therefore excluded. The classifier was reported to diagnose cytomegalovirus status with high specificity and sensitivity in both the original cohort and the validation cohort. The authors suggested that the approach could potentially be generalized to other disease states and immunological phenotypes. CMV serostatus was the only immune exposure information available for the cohort. Assigning TCR associations to individual alleles was difficult when HLA alleles, especially DR and DQ, strongly co-occurred. Linkage disequilibrium might explain the correlated functional status among segregating V segments, but an unknown experimental factor could not be ruled out.

This clonotype was obtained from a woman aged 40 to 50 in good health and CMV-seronegative. Recombination linked TRBV6-1 to TRBJ1-2; 7 junctional bases match TRBD1. The sample comprised PBMCs. Here the CDR3 is given as CASGFDHRGDRGYTF. The base sequence is TGTGCCAGCGGATTCGATCACAGGGGTGATCGTGGCTACACCTTC.